This TCR beta chain was profiled in a study of T-cell memory formation after mild COVID-19. Across the whole study: In these data, TCR clusters were largely donor specific.

Study outcomes and limitations: Shrinking CD4+ clones were chiefly CM and EM; CD8+ ones were chiefly EMRA. Some SARS-CoV-2-responding clones were already detected in memory before infection. Clones contracting day 15 to 85 were balanced CD4/CD8; later expanders leaned CD4+.

On this clonotype: Its antigen is unknown.

MiXCR, run by TCRdb on the 5' RACE reads, gives a single entry per CDR3 protein. The data hold 250,000 to 400,000 distinct CDR3 sequences, with 13% to 15% observed a single time. After removal of 9 bases from V and 1 base from J, the junction contained 4 bases not matched to a gene. The CDR3 consists of 13 residues. From germline, CDR1 is KGHDR and CDR2 SFDVKD. J is TRBJ2-5 and V is TRBV24-1, with 7 nucleotides matching TRBD2. The receptor comes from a man between 18 and 35 years old who had mild COVID-19 (a few samples of this study predate the infection). Cell type and time point are not known. The source material was PBMCs or a T cell subset sorted from them (not recorded which). The CDR3 protein is CATRASGQETQYF. The CDR3 nucleotides are TGTGCCACCCGGGCTAGCGGCCAAGAGACCCAGTACTTC.